This entry lists 14 T cell receptor beta chains sequenced from one sample in a study of blood T cell repertoires in COVID-19. Some clones are missing from TCRdb's copy, which holds only in-frame ones; the method was immunoSEQ multiplex PCR. Altogether a few hundred thousand clones are present, 70% to 90% being singletons, with the ten largest covering roughly 2.1%. The source material was peripheral blood. The receptors originated from a woman in her twenties or thirties who had recovered from COVID-19.

This clone was found a few times. This chain uses TRBV10-2 with TRBJ2-7; no firm D call. The CDR3 is made up of 11 amino acids. Per the germline V gene, CDR1 is WSHSY and CDR2 is SAAADI. V was shortened by 6 bases and J by 3 bases, with 6 bases between the two germline ends. CDR3 protein: CASSTHYEQYF. The CDR3 DNA reads as TGCGCCAGCAGCACTCACTACGAGCAGTACTTC.

This sequence joins TRBV5-1 and TRBJ1-3, with 9 bases lining up with TRBD1. Trimming at V came to 4 bases and at J to 2 bases, leaving 10 bases not matched to a gene. The CDR3 spans 17 residues. CDR1 SGHRS and CDR2 YFSETQ come from the germline V gene. Here the CDR3 reads CASSRATGGAAGNTIYF. The DNA for the CDR3 is TGCGCCAGCAGCCGAGCAACAGGGGGCGCTGCTGGAAACACCATATATTTT.

V is TRBV4-3 and J is TRBJ1-2; D ambiguous. Germline CDR1 is LGHNA and CDR2 is YSLEER. V lost 0 bases, J lost 6 bases, and 8 bases lay in between. The CDR3 has 13 residues. The chain's CDR3 is CASSQDQRNGYTF. In DNA form, the CDR3 reads TGCGCCAGCAGCCAAGATCAGCGCAATGGCTACACCTTC.

The genes are TRBV27 and TRBJ1-1; TRBD1 aligns across 7 bases. The ends lost 4 bases at V and 7 bases at J; junction bases unmatched: 6. The CDR3 loop spans 13 amino acids. In germline, CDR1 is MNHEY, CDR2 SMNVEV (reference sequence). The DNA of the CDR3 is TGTGCCAGCAGTTCTCACAGGGGATTTGAAGCTTTCTTT. Translation gives CASSSHRGFEAFF.

V is TRBV18 and J is TRBJ1-2, with 9 bases lining up with TRBD1. This CDR3 has 14 amino acids. Germline V gene lookup returns CDR1 KGHSH and CDR2 LQKENI. V was clipped by 6 bases and J by 6 bases; unmatched bases: 8. CDR3 DNA: TGTGCCAGCTCTTATAACAGGGGGCAGGATGGCTACACCTTC. Its protein product is CASSYNRGQDGYTF.

The genes are TRBV4-1 and TRBJ2-3; 9 nucleotides line up with TRBD2. The CDR3 has 17 amino acids. Trimming took 1 base from V and 6 from J; bases not matched to a gene: 11. CDR1 MGHRA and CDR2 YSYEKL come from the germline V gene. The CDR3 nucleotides read TGCGCCAGCAGCCAAGTCCCCCTAGCGGGGCCTCCGGATACGCAGTATTTT. It translates to CASSQVPLAGPPDTQYF.

V gene TRBV15 combines with J gene TRBJ2-7; 7 bases align to TRBD2. The CDR3 runs to 14 residues. Trimming at V came to 5 bases and at J to 5 bases, leaving 9 bases not matched to a gene. CDR1 and CDR2 (germline): LNHNV, YYDKDF (reference sequence). The CDR3 sequence: CATSETGGSDEQYF. The CDR3 DNA is TGTGCCACCAGCGAAACGGGAGGATCCGACGAGCAGTACTTC.

The chain has TRBV5-1 and TRBJ2-7; 7 bases line up with TRBD1. CDR3 size: 15 residues. Germline CDR1 reads SGHRS; CDR2 reads YFSETQ. V shed 4 bases, J shed 3 bases, and the junction held 10 bases outside the gene matches. The CDR3 sequence is CASSVSYRGSYEQYF. For the CDR3, the DNA is TGCGCCAGCAGCGTTTCCTACAGGGGAAGCTACGAGCAGTACTTC.

This clone has only a few counts. This chain joins TRBV28 and TRBJ1-2, with D possibly being TRBD1 (6 bases). Trimming left V 5 bases short and J 0 bases short, with 10 bases between. Germline V gene sequence: CDR1 MDHEN, CDR2 SYDVKM. The CDR3 extends over 14 amino acids. The CDR3 loop is CASSPQGANYGYTF. The DNA for the CDR3 is TGTGCCAGCAGTCCACAGGGAGCTAACTATGGCTACACCTTC.

V gene TRBV19 combines with J gene TRBJ2-7; D call uncertain. This CDR3 has 13 residues. The germline V gene has CDR1 LNHDA and CDR2 SQIVND (reference sequence). Between the trimmed V and J ends, which lost 3 bases and 2 bases, there was a span of 8 bases. This chain's CDR3 is CASSMGQTYEQYF. CDR3 bases: TGTGCCAGTAGTATGGGCCAGACCTACGAGCAGTACTTC.

A few counts support this clone. V usage is TRBV5-6 and J usage is TRBJ2-7, with D possibly being TRBD1 (6 bases). V lost 2 bases, J lost 2 bases, and 11 bases lay in between. Germline V gene sequence: CDR1 SGHDT, CDR2 YYEEEE. This CDR3 spans 14 amino acids. The DNA for the CDR3 is TGTGCCAGCAGCTTCTGGACAGCGACCTACGAGCAGTACTTC. This codes for CASSFWTATYEQYF.

This chain joins TRBV5-1 and TRBJ1-6; the match to TRBD1 covers 7 bases. Germline V gene sequence: CDR1 SGHRS, CDR2 YFSETQ. Trimming cost V 4 bases and J 0 bases; bases outside gene matches: 4. The CDR3 sequence is 16 residues long. The CDR3, as DNA: TGCGCCAGCAGCGCCCGGGACAGCTCCTATAATTCACCCCTCCACTTT. As protein: CASSARDSSYNSPLHF.

The rearrangement joins TRBV5-1 to TRBJ2-3, with 11 bases fitting TRBD2. V lost 4 bases, J lost 0 bases, and 10 bases stayed unmatched. Germline V lookup: CDR1 SGHRS, CDR2 YFSETQ. The CDR3 is 18 residues long. Written as DNA, the CDR3 is TGCGCCAGCAGCATACCGACGGGACTAGCGGCTAGCACAGATACGCAGTATTTT. It codes for CASSIPTGLAASTDTQYF.

This chain joins TRBV4-2 and TRBJ2-3; the D is unclear. Germline V CDR1 and CDR2: LGHNA, YNFKEQ. V was shortened by 5 bases and J by 2 bases, with 17 bases between the two germline ends. The CDR3 length is 16 residues. The CDR3: CASSYPTKTSTDTQYF. The CDR3 nucleotides read TGTGCCAGCAGCTACCCGACAAAGACCTCCACAGATACGCAGTATTTT.